This TCR beta chain emerged from a study of T-cell memory formation after mild COVID-19. V was clipped by 8 bases and J by 1 base, with 11 bases between them. The germline V gene encodes CDR1 SGHTA and CDR2 FQGNSA. This CDR3 has 14 residues. In its sample, this clonotype was seen many times. TCRdb analysed the 5' RACE reads with MiXCR anew, one entry per CDR3 protein. The sample consists of about 560,000 distinct CDR3 sequences, less than 25% of them appearing once. The V call is TRBV7-2, the J call TRBJ2-2, with unresolved D. The receptor comes from an adult woman who had mild COVID-19 (a few samples of this study predate the infection). Cell type and time point are not known. What was sequenced was PBMCs or a T cell subset sorted from them (not recorded which). CDR3 DNA sequence: TGTGCCAGCTCAATAGGACGGAACACCGGGGAGCTGTTTTTT. This gives the protein CASSIGRNTGELFF.